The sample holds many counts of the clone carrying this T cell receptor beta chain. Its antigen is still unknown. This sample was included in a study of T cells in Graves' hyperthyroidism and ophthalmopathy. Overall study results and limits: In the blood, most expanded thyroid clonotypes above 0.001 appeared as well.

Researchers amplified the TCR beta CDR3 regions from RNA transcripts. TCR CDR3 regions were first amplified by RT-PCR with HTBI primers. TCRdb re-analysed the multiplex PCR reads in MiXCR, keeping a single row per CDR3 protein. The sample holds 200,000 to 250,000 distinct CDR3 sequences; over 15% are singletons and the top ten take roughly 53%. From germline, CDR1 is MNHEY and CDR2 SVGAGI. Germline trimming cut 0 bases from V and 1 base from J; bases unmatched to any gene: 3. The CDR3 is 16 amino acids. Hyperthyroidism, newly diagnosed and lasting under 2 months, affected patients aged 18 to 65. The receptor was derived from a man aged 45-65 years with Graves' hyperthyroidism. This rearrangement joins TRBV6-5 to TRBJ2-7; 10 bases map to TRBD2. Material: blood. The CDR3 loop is CASSYSLAGDSYEQYF. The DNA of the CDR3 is TGTGCCAGCAGTTACTCGCTAGCGGGAGATTCCTACGAGCAGTACTTC.